This T cell receptor (beta chain) stems from a study of shared clonotypes between healthy human individuals. On this clone itself: Its target is not known.

In germline, CDR1 is SGHRS, CDR2 YFSETQ. The V and J ends lost 2 bases and 4 bases, in that order; junction bases with no gene match: 10. The CDR3 loop spans 16 amino acids. General study findings and limits: The researchers took only blood, and tissue repertoires probably look different.

Evenly divided among several immunoSEQ plates was the genomic DNA of each subset. The authors' processing: ImmunoSEQ sequences covered only the junction and lacked quality scores; filtering therefore differed. The assay was immunoSEQ multiplex PCR, and TCRdb's table has in-frame clones only and misses some. V, J and clone size are those of that table, while D and trimming were read from the DNA. The sample holds around 1.1 million clones, around 77% seen once. V is TRBV5-1 and J is TRBJ2-7; 9 nucleotides align to TRBD2. The TCR originated in a young man in good health. Some clones in this sample may be carry-over from other donors' samples. Sample: memory CD4+ T cells from PBMCs. Indicated subset: CD45RA-negative fraction. CDR3 bases: TGCGCCAGCAGCTTTGGAGCGACTAGCGGACTTTACGAGCAGTACTTC. Translated: CASSFGATSGLYEQYF.